In this sample, the clone carrying this T cell receptor (beta chain) turned up once. Its antigen is still unknown. The sample originates from a study of OX40 agonist ivuxolimab in advanced cancers. Study-wide points: By week 6 at 0.1 to 3.0 mg/kg, blood CD4+ and CD8+ T cells had expanded clonally. There were, on average, more expanded clones in CD8+ T cells than in CD4+.

The protocol was immunoSEQ multiplex PCR, while the TCRdb copy is restricted to in-frame clones and leaves out a portion. This table has tens of thousands of clones, about 87% appearing once. This CDR3 is built from 16 residues. V was pared by 0 bases and J by 5 bases, with 9 bases of the junction left unmatched. In germline, CDR1 is SGHDT, CDR2 YYEEEE. This rearrangement joins TRBV5-6 to TRBJ2-3, with 7 bases matching TRBD2. The specimen comprised CD4+ or CD8+ T cells sorted from blood, sampled in a trial of the OX40 agonist ivuxolimab. This TCR was recovered from an adult with an advanced solid tumor such as melanoma, head and neck, liver or kidney cancer. The DNA of the CDR3 is TGTGCCAGCAGCTTGGGGGCGAGACTAGCCGGAGATACGCAGTATTTT. It is translated as CASSLGARLAGDTQYF.